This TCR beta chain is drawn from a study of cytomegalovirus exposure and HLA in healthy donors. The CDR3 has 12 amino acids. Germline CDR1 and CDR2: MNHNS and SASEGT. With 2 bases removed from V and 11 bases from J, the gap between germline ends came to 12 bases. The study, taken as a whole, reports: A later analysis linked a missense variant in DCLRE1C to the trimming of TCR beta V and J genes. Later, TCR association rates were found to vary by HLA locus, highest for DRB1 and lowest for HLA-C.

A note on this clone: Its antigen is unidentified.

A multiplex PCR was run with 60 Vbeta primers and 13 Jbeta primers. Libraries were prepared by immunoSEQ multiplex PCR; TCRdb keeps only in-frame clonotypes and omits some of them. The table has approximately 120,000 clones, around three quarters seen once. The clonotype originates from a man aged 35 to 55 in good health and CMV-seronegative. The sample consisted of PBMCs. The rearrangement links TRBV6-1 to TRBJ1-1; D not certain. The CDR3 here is CASSERSVVAFF. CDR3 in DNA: TGTGCCAGCAGTGAAAGGAGCGTTGTGGCTTTCTTT.